Listed below are T cell receptor beta chains from one sample, sequenced in a study of blood T cell repertoires in COVID-19. Measured with immunoSEQ multiplex PCR; TCRdb has only the in-frame clones, and not every one. The profile shows around 280,000 clones, 87% of them singletons. Sequences were obtained from PBMCs or T cells enriched from blood (not recorded which). These receptors came from a woman aged 40 to 55 who had recovered from COVID-19. Both conserved end residues are part of each CDR3. D genes are given only for firm matches. Part of the rows lack a size; the others show once, few, many or a class for expanded clones.

14 - TRBJ2-3 TRBD2 TRBV7-9 TGTGCCAGCAGCCACGGGGGGAGCACAGATACGCAGTATTTT CASSHGGSTDTQYF
16 - TRBJ1-3 - TRBV19 TGTGCCAGTAGTATCGCTAGCCTTTCCTCTGGAAACACCATATATTTT CASSIASLSSGNTIYF
13 - TRBJ2-7 - TRBV4-1 TGCGCCAGCAGCCAAGGTACAGGGTTCGAGCAGTACTTC CASSQGTGFEQYF
13 - TRBJ2-7 - TRBV7-6 TGTGCCAGCAGCTTAGCGGCAGACTACGAGCAGTACTTC CASSLAADYEQYF
15 once TRBJ1-4 TRBD1 TRBV2 TGTGCCAGCACAGGACAGGGCGTACCTAATGAAAAACTGTTTTTT CASTGQGVPNEKLFF
15 - TRBJ1-2 - TRBV27 TGTGCCAGCAGTTCGGGACACCCCCTTGCCTATGGCTACACCTTC CASSSGHPLAYGYTF
15 - TRBJ1-2 TRBD1 TRBV9 TGTGCCAGCAGCACACGGGACAGGATTAACTATGGCTACACCTTC CASSTRDRINYGYTF
17 - TRBJ2-3 TRBD2 TRBV7-3 TGTGCCAGCAGCGCCCAAGGGACTAGCGGGAGGACAGATACGCAGTATTTT CASSAQGTSGRTDTQYF
16 - TRBJ1-1 - TRBV15 TGTGCCACCAGCCTCATAGAGGAACCCAGACCTCCTGAAGCTTTCTTT CATSLIEEPRPPEAFF
14 - TRBJ2-7 TRBD2 TRBV7-2 TGTGCCAGCAGCACCGGGACTAGTTTCCACGAGCAGTACTTC CASSTGTSFHEQYF
14 - TRBJ2-7 TRBD1 TRBV15 TGTGCCACCAGCAGGGACAGGGGGCTGGGAGAGCAGTACTTC CATSRDRGLGEQYF
14 once TRBJ1-4 - TRBV15 TGTGCCACCGGTCGGGACGGACTAAATGAAAAACTGTTTTTT CATGRDGLNEKLFF
13 - TRBJ1-2 TRBD1 TRBV7-9 TGTGCCAGCAGCGCCGGACAGGCCTATGGCTACACCTTC CASSAGQAYGYTF
14 - TRBJ2-7 - TRBV19 TGTGCCAGTAGTATACAGGCAAGCTCCTACGAGCAGTACTTC CASSIQASSYEQYF
17 few TRBJ1-2 - TRBV2 TGTGCCAGCAGTGAAGCGCGGTCAGGGCTTCCTAACTATGGCTACACCTTC CASSEARSGLPNYGYTF
19 - TRBJ2-1 TRBD2 TRBV28 TGTGCCAGCAGGGACGGACTAGCGGCCGCGTCACTATCCTACAATGAGCAGTTCTTC CASRDGLAAASLSYNEQFF
12 - TRBJ1-5 - TRBV5-8 TGTGCCAGCAGCTTCGGGGGGCAGTACCAGCATTTT CASSFGGQYQHF
14 - TRBJ2-1 TRBD2 TRBV2 TGTGCCAGCAAGGGGAGGGACTGGCAATATGAGCAGTTCTTC CASKGRDWQYEQFF
13 - TRBJ1-5 - TRBV12-3/TRBV12-4 TGTGCCAGCGGTTCTTGGCGCGGGCAGCCCCAGCATTTT CASGSWRGQPQHF
16 - TRBJ1-6 TRBD1 TRBV7-2 TGTGCCAGCAGACCACAGGGGGCCTTAGAGAATTCACCCCTCCACTTT CASRPQGALENSPLHF
13 few TRBJ2-7 - TRBV4-3 TGCGCCAGCAGCCAAGTATCGGGGAACGAGCAGTACTTC CASSQVSGNEQYF
19 - TRBJ2-2 TRBD2 TRBV6-2/TRBV6-3 TGTGCCAGCAGCCAACTAGCGGGAGGGCCGATGGGAAGCACCGGGGAGCTGTTTTTT CASSQLAGGPMGSTGELFF
16 - TRBJ2-3 TRBD1 TRBV2 TGTGCCAGCAGTGAATCGACCGACAGGGTCACAGATACGCAGTATTTT CASSESTDRVTDTQYF
15 - TRBJ2-2 - TRBV2 TGTGCCAGCAGTCTACACTACCTGAACACCGGGGAGCTGTTTTTT CASSLHYLNTGELFF
16 - TRBJ2-6 TRBD2 TRBV28 TGTGCCAGCAGTGCGGGGGGCACCGGAGGGGCCAACGTCCTGACTTTC CASSAGGTGGANVLTF
17 - TRBJ1-4 TRBD1 TRBV6-1 TGTGCCAGCAGTGAAGCGGACAGGGGCCCCACTAATGAAAAACTGTTTTTT CASSEADRGPTNEKLFF
15 few TRBJ2-1 - TRBV5-1 TGCGCCAGCAGCTTGCGGGGGGCCCGGGACAATGAGCAGTTCTTC CASSLRGARDNEQFF
15 - TRBJ2-5 - TRBV28 TGTGCCAGCAGTTTATTGGGGCGAGAAGAAGAGACCCAGTACTTC CASSLLGREEETQYF
11 once TRBJ2-1 - TRBV6-5 TGTGCCAGCAGTTGGGCGGGGGAGCAGTTCTTC CASSWAGEQFF
16 - TRBJ1-5 - TRBV2 TGTGCCAGCAGTGACAGGGAAAATGCGGGCAATCAGCCCCAGCATTTT CASSDRENAGNQPQHF
14 - TRBJ2-7 TRBD2 TRBV5-1 TGCGCCAGCAGCCGGGAGGGACTAGCTTACGAGCAGTACTTC CASSREGLAYEQYF
16 - TRBJ1-4 TRBD1 TRBV19 TGTGCCAGTAGTACCCGAGGACAGGCCACTAATGAAAAACTGTTTTTT CASSTRGQATNEKLFF
11 few TRBJ2-1 - TRBV11-3 TGTGCCAGCAGCAGAGACAATGAGCAGTTCTTC CASSRDNEQFF
14 - TRBJ1-2 TRBD1 TRBV27 TGTGCCAGCAGCCCCGGCAGGGGGATGAGTGGCTACACCTTC CASSPGRGMSGYTF
14 once TRBJ2-1 - TRBV19 TGTGCCAGTAGTCGTACTAACTCCTACAATGAGCAGTTCTTC CASSRTNSYNEQFF
17 - TRBJ2-6 TRBD1 TRBV9 TGTGCCAGCAGCTCCCAGACAGGGTTGTCTGGGGCCAACGTCCTGACTTTC CASSSQTGLSGANVLTF
17 - TRBJ1-4 - TRBV27 TGTGCCAGCAGTTTATCTCCGATACAGACAACTAATGAAAAACTGTTTTTT CASSLSPIQTTNEKLFF
12 many TRBJ1-2 TRBD1 TRBV28 TGTGCCAGCAGTGACAGGGTTGGTGGCTACACCTTC CASSDRVGGYTF
15 - TRBJ2-7 TRBD1 TRBV2 TGTGCCAGCAGTGTCCGGGGGACAGGGTTTTACGAGCAGTACTTC CASSVRGTGFYEQYF
14 - TRBJ2-7 - TRBV5-1 TGCGCCAGCAGCTCGGAGACTCCATCTCGTGAGCAGTACTTC CASSSETPSREQYF
14 - TRBJ2-7 TRBD1 TRBV5-5 TGTGCCAGCAGCATCGCCGGGACAGGCTACGAGCAGTACTTC CASSIAGTGYEQYF
16 - TRBJ2-1 TRBD1 TRBV10-1 TGCGCCAGCAGTCCACTTCGGACAGGGGCCCACAATGAGCAGTTCTTC CASSPLRTGAHNEQFF
15 - TRBJ1-1 TRBD1 TRBV2 TGTGCCAGCAGTGAAGCCTCACAGGGGCGATCTGAAGCTTTCTTT CASSEASQGRSEAFF
15 once TRBJ1-6 - TRBV3-1/TRBV3-2 TGTGCCAGCAGCCAAGGGGGCCGGAAGAATTCACCCCTCCACTTT CASSQGGRKNSPLHF
15 - TRBJ2-3 - TRBV5-1 TGCGCCAGCATTTCGCGGCCAGGGGGCACAGATACGCAGTATTTT CASISRPGGTDTQYF
19 - TRBJ1-3 - TRBV18 TGTGCCAGCTCTACTTTACGGGACACAACTACGAGCTCTGGAAACACCATATATTTT CASSTLRDTTTSSGNTIYF
13 - TRBJ2-5 - TRBV28 TGTGCCAGCAGGGGGGGAGCTTGGGAGACCCAGTACTTC CASRGGAWETQYF
15 - TRBJ2-5 TRBD2 TRBV30 TGTGCCTGGAGAGGACTAGAGGCGTACCAAGAGACCCAGTACTTC CAWRGLEAYQETQYF
16 few TRBJ2-1 - TRBV28 TGTGCCAGCAGTTCAGTACTAGTGCGGGCCAACAATGAGCAGTTCTTC CASSSVLVRANNEQFF
16 - TRBJ2-3 TRBD2 TRBV27 TGTGCCAGCTCAACCTACGGGGGGGGAGTCACAGATACGCAGTATTTT CASSTYGGGVTDTQYF
12 - TRBJ2-4 - TRBV19 TGTGCCAGTAGTATATCTGACAGCCTTCAGTACTTC CASSISDSLQYF
13 - TRBJ1-5 - TRBV18 TGTGCCAGCTCACCGGACACGTATCAGCCCCAGCATTTT CASSPDTYQPQHF
18 - TRBJ2-6 TRBD1 TRBV28 TGTGCCAGCAGTTCCCCCGTGGCCAGGGGGCTTGGGGCCAACGTCCTGACTTTC CASSSPVARGLGANVLTF
14 - TRBJ2-5 - TRBV29-1 TGCAGCGTTGATACCCGAGGTGGTAAAGAGACCCAGTACTTC CSVDTRGGKETQYF
15 - TRBJ2-5 TRBD2 TRBV4-1 TGCGCCAGCAGCCAAGGAGGACTAGCGGCGGAGACCCAGTACTTC CASSQGGLAAETQYF